Each of the 3 T cell receptor beta chains below was sequenced from the same sample in a study. TCRdb reprocessed the RT-PCR reads via MiXCR and lists one record per CDR3 protein. The table records approximately 720,000 distinct CDR3 sequences, 14% of them present only once. The specimen sequenced was memory CD4+ T cells from blood. The receptors derive from a female donor in good health, serving as a healthy control.

The rearrangement links TRBV7-2 to TRBJ2-2, with a tentative D call TRBD2 (6 bases). Germline values: CDR1 SGHTA, CDR2 FQGNSA. This CDR3 comprises 15 residues. V lost 9 bases to trimming and J lost 15 bases, with 29 bases between them. CDR3 in amino acids: CASRAGREVGRSMFF. Written as DNA, the CDR3 is TGTGCCAGTCGGGCCGGACGCGAGGTGGGGAGGTCGATGTTTTTT.

The chain links TRBV20-1 to TRBJ2-5; D is unclear. Trimming left V 0 bases short and J 5 bases short, with 7 bases between. From germline, CDR1 is DFQATT and CDR2 SNEGSKA (reference sequence). This CDR3 is built from 12 residues. The CDR3 nucleotides are TGCAGTGCTAGAGATCGTTGGGAGACCCAGTACTTC. This sequence encodes CSARDRWETQYF.

This clonotype occurred a few times. The V gene is TRBV27, the J gene TRBJ2-5, with 7 bases that match TRBD2. CDR1 and CDR2 (germline): MNHEY, SMNVEV (reference sequence). J was trimmed by 1 base and V by 6 bases; bases with no gene match: 14. The CDR3 is made up of 17 amino acids. CDR3 DNA: TGTGCCAGCAGGGGGCTAGGGGCGGGAGACAGCCAAGAGACCCAGTACTTC. Its protein product is CASRGLGAGDSQETQYF.